This T cell receptor beta chain was obtained from a study of cytomegalovirus exposure and HLA in healthy donors. With V trimmed by 7 bases and J by 0 bases, 7 bases remained unmatched. Germline V gives CDR1 SNHLY, CDR2 FYNNEI. CDR3 size: 16 residues. The PCR made use of 60 Vbeta and 13 Jbeta primers. Profiling relied on immunoSEQ multiplex PCR, and the TCRdb table lists in-frame clones only, not all of them. Altogether 150,000 to 200,000 clones are present, 77% being singletons, with the ten largest covering 1.2% to 1.5%. The receptor's source is a woman in her twenties or thirties in good health and CMV-seropositive. The chain employs TRBV2 and TRBJ2-1, with TRBD2 matching over 9 bases. Sequencing was carried out using PBMCs. Written as DNA, the CDR3 is TGTGCCAGCACCGGGGATAGCGGGAGCTCCTACAATGAGCAGTTCTTC. This gives the protein CASTGDSGSSYNEQFF. Based on the CDR3 plus reference TRBV2 and TRBJ2-1, the full variable domain is EPEVTQTPSHQVTQMGQEVILRCVPISNHLYFYWYRQILGQKVEFLVSFYNNEISEKSEIFDDQFSVERPDGSNFTLKIRSTKLEDSAMYFCASTGDSGSSYNEQFFGPGTRLTVL.